This T cell receptor (beta chain) originates from a study of cytomegalovirus exposure and HLA in healthy donors. Overall study: Roughly 80 million unique TCRs from HLA-typed donors made up an early data release.

Note on this clone: Its matching antigen is unknown.

General study findings and limits: Most of the TCR beta V segments (in an earlier analysis) were productive either about 87% or about 30% of the time. Diagnosis of cytomegalovirus status made by the classifier reportedly showed high specificity and sensitivity.

Use of 60 Vbeta and 13 Jbeta primers characterized the PCR. Repertoires were generated with immunoSEQ multiplex PCR, while TCRdb's copy carries only in-frame clones and drops some. The data show about 82,000 clones, 78% seen once. The TCR originated in a male donor in good health and CMV-seropositive. Sequencing was performed on PBMCs.

The CDR3 reads CASSIGTSGGPDPCEQYF. The DNA of the CDR3 is TGTGCCAGTAGTATTGGGACTAGCGGGGGGCCCGATCCTTGCGAGCAGTACTTC. The V call is TRBV19, the J call TRBJ2-7; 15 bases map to TRBD2. Germline V CDR1 and CDR2: LNHDA, SQIVND (reference sequence). V trimming: 3 bases; J trimming: 6 bases; junction bases outside the gene matches: 12. The CDR3 runs 18 residues.